These 15 T cell receptor beta chains share one sample of origin, sequenced in a study of blood T cell repertoires in COVID-19. The protocol was immunoSEQ multiplex PCR, while the TCRdb copy is restricted to in-frame clones and leaves out a portion. The data contain around 100,000 clones, roughly nine tenths of them singletons. The sequenced sample was peripheral blood. These receptors were collected from a man over 45 with active COVID-19.

The genes are TRBV7-3 and TRBJ1-1; 7 bases map to TRBD1. This CDR3 comprises 14 residues. The V and J ends lost 2 bases and 5 bases, in that order; junction bases with no gene match: 5. Germline CDR1 reads SGHTA; CDR2 reads FQGTGA. In nucleotides, the CDR3 is TGTGCCAGCAGCTTAGACAGGGAGTCGACTGAAGCTTTCTTT. It yields the protein CASSLDRESTEAFF. The entire variable domain, with the rest obtained from reference TRBV7-3 and TRBJ1-1, is as follows: GAGVSQTPSNKVTEKGKYVELRCDPISGHTALYWYRQSLGQGPEFLIYFQGTGAADDSGLPNDRFFAVRPEGSVSTLKIQRTERGDSAVYLCASSLDRESTEAFFGQGTRLTVV.

The chain links TRBV6-6 to TRBJ2-2, with D uncertain. Between the trimmed V and J ends, which lost 4 bases and 4 bases, there was a span of 7 bases. Germline CDR1 MNHNY, CDR2 SVGAGI (reference sequence). The CDR3 is 13 amino acids. DNA of the CDR3: TGTGCCAGCAGTTTCGGTGGCACCGGGGAGCTGTTTTTT. Encoded protein: CASSFGGTGELFF.

The count of this clone is one. The chain couples TRBV7-9 to TRBJ2-5; D is perhaps TRBD1 (6 bases). The CDR3 has 17 amino acids. V was clipped by 0 bases and J by 2 bases, with 16 bases between them. Germline V gives CDR1 SEHNR, CDR2 FQNEAQ (reference sequence). The CDR3 spells CASSLAGHRDTQETQYF. DNA of the CDR3: TGTGCCAGCAGCTTAGCAGGACACCGGGACACTCAAGAGACCCAGTACTTC. The whole variable domain, remainder taken from reference TRBV7-9 and TRBJ2-5, is DTGVSQNPRHKITKRGQNVTFRCDPISEHNRLYWYRQTLGQGPEFLTYFQNEAQLEKSRLLSDRFSAERPKGSFSTLEIQRTEQGDSAMYLCASSLAGHRDTQETQYFGPGTRLLVL.

The chain is built from TRBV2 and TRBJ2-5; 9 bases align to TRBD1. CDR1 is SNHLY, CDR2 FYNNEI, per germline. The CDR3 has 18 residues. The trim removed 3 bases at V and 2 bases at J, leaving 13 bases unmatched. This chain's CDR3 is CASSELRGQGMGQETQYF. The CDR3 DNA follows: TGTGCCAGCAGTGAGCTCAGAGGACAGGGGATGGGGCAAGAGACCCAGTACTTC.

The chain uses TRBV7-6 and TRBJ1-1; D gene ambiguous. Germline loops: CDR1 SGHVS, CDR2 FNYEAQ. The CDR3 sequence is 18 residues long. Trimming took off 1 base at V and 2 bases at J, with 20 bases between the two ends. This CDR3 is CASSLDLVSGYTNTEAFF. DNA of the CDR3: TGTGCCAGCAGCTTAGACTTGGTTTCAGGATATACTAACACTGAAGCTTTCTTT.

V and J are TRBV12-3 or TRBV12-4 and TRBJ1-5; D remains unclear. Trimming left V 3 bases short and J 3 bases short, with 6 bases between. This CDR3 is 13 amino acids long. CDR3 sequence (DNA): TGTGCCAGCAGTTTGGCCAACAATCAGCCCCAGCATTTT. Protein sequence: CASSLANNQPQHF.

The CDR3, as DNA: TGTGCCAGCCAGACCGGGGGGGTCAATGAGCAGTTCTTC. It specifies CASQTGGVNEQFF. The rearrangement links TRBV12-3 or TRBV12-4 to TRBJ2-1; 8 positions agree with TRBD2. Trimming at V came to 8 bases and at J to 6 bases, leaving 6 bases not matched to a gene. The CDR3 has 13 residues.

The CDR3 reads CASTLGTSGNNEQFF. CDR3 sequence (DNA): TGTGCCAGCACCCTGGGGACTAGCGGGAACAATGAGCAGTTCTTC. The chain is built from TRBV9 and TRBJ2-1, with 13 bases lining up with TRBD2. The CDR3 runs to 15 residues. From germline, CDR1 is SGDLS and CDR2 YYNGEE. The V and J ends lost 6 bases and 5 bases, in that order; junction bases with no gene match: 5.

This clone is categorized as medium-sized. The rearrangement uses TRBV11-3 and TRBJ2-3; 7 positions match TRBD2. The CDR3 runs 17 residues. Germline CDR1 reads SGHNT; CDR2 reads YENEEA. The V gene end was trimmed by 4 bases and the J gene end by 6 bases; junction bases not matched to a gene: 16. For the CDR3, the DNA is TGTGCCAGCAGCTCCGGGACCCTTTCACTGGGGGGGGATACGCAGTATTTT. Translated: CASSSGTLSLGGDTQYF.

The chain links TRBV5-1 to TRBJ2-2, with 10 bases lining up with TRBD1. With 0 bases clipped from V and 5 bases from J, the junction kept 16 bases outside the gene matches. Per the germline V gene, CDR1 is SGHRS and CDR2 is YFSETQ. The CDR3 length is 20 residues. This CDR3 reads CASSLGGGTGVLADTGELFF. DNA of the CDR3: TGCGCCAGCAGCTTGGGAGGCGGGACAGGGGTACTAGCTGATACCGGGGAGCTGTTTTTT.

This chain uses TRBV18 with TRBJ1-5; D gene uncertain. This CDR3 has 13 amino acids. The germline V gene encodes CDR1 KGHSH and CDR2 LQKENI. Deletions cut 3 bases from V and 5 bases from J, with 8 bases between. The CDR3 region is CASSPHKYQPQHF. The CDR3 DNA reads as TGTGCCAGCTCACCGCACAAGTATCAGCCCCAGCATTTT.

The genes are TRBV2 and TRBJ1-6; 8 bases match TRBD1. The CDR3 has 13 amino acids. The V gene end was trimmed by 7 bases and the J gene end by 7 bases; junction bases not matched to a gene: 3. From germline, CDR1 is SNHLY and CDR2 FYNNEI. CDR3 sequence (DNA): TGTGCCAGCACCAGGACAGGGAATTCACCCCTCCACTTT. Amino acids: CASTRTGNSPLHF.

The chain uses TRBV11-2 and TRBJ2-1; 7 bases match TRBD1. V was pared by 4 bases and J by 3 bases, with 3 bases of the junction left unmatched. The CDR3 consists of 14 residues. Germline CDR1 reads SGHAT; CDR2 reads FQNNGV. The CDR3 DNA reads TGTGCCAGCAGCTCCTGGGACAGCTACAATGAGCAGTTCTTC. Its protein is CASSSWDSYNEQFF. The full variable domain, in which reference TRBV11-2 and TRBJ2-1 provide the parts outside the CDR3, is EAGVAQSPRYKIIEKRQSVAFWCNPISGHATLYWYQQILGQGPKLLIQFQNNGVVDDSQLPKDRFSAERLKGVDSTLKIQPAKLEDSAVYLCASSSWDSYNEQFFGPGTRLTVL.

The rearrangement joins TRBV7-9 to TRBJ2-3, with a possible D match to TRBD2 (6 bases). CDR3 length: 15 residues. The V end was cut by 5 bases, the J end by 6 bases, with 18 bases between. The germline gives CDR1 SEHNR, CDR2 FQNEAQ (reference sequence). CDR3 amino acids: CASSGSGSKGDTQYF. The CDR3 coding sequence is TGTGCCAGCAGCGGGAGCGGGTCGAAAGGTGATACGCAGTATTTT.

This chain connects TRBV28 to TRBJ1-2; TRBD1 is a possible D gene (6 bases). Trimming took 2 bases from V and 7 from J, leaving 14 bases between them. Germline CDR1 and CDR2: MDHEN and SYDVKM. The CDR3 extends over 14 amino acids. The CDR3 reads CASSLPARGVGYTF. CDR3 bases: TGTGCCAGCAGTTTACCCGCCAGGGGAGTTGGCTACACCTTC.